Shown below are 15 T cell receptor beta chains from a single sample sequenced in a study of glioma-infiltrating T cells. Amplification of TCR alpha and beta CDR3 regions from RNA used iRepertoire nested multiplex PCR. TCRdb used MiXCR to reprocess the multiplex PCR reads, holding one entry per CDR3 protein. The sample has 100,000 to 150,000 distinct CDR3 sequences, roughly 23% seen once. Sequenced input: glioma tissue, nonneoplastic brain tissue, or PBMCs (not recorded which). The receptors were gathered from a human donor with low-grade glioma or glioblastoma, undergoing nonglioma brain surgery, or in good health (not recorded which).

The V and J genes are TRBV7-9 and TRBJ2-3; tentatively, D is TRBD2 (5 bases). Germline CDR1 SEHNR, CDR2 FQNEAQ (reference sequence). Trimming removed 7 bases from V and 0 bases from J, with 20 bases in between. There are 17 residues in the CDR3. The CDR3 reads CASTPEVGASSTDTQYF. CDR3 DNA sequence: TGTGCCAGCACCCCTGAGGTGGGAGCTTCTAGCACAGATACGCAGTATTTT.

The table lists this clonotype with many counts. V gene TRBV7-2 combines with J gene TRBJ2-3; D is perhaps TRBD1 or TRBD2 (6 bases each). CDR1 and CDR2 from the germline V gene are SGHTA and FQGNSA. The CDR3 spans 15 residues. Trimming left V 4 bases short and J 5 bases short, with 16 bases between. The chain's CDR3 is CASSSTGRWRDTQYF. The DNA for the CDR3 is TGTGCCAGCAGCTCAACAGGGAGGTGGAGAGATACGCAGTATTTT.

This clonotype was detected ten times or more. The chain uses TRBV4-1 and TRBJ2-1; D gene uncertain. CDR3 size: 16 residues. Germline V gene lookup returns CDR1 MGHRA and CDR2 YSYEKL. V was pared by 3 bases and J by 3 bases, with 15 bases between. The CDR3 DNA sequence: TGCGCCAGCAGCCACTCGCCTAGGCGTTTCTACAATGAGCAGTTCTTC. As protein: CASSHSPRRFYNEQFF.

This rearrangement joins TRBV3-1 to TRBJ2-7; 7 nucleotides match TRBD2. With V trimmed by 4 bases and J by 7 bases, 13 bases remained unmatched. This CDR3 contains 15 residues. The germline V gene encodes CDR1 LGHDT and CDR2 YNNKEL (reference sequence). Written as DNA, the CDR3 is TGTGCCAGCAGCCGTGACCTGGCGGGAGTAAAGGAGCAGTACTTC. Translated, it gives CASSRDLAGVKEQYF.

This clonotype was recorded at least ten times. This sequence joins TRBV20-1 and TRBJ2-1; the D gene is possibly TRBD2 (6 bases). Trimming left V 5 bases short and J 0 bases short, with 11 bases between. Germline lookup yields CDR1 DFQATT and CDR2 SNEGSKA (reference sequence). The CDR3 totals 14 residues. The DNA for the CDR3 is TGCAGTGCTCTCCTAGCGCTCTCCTACAATGAGCAGTTCTTC. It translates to CSALLALSYNEQFF.

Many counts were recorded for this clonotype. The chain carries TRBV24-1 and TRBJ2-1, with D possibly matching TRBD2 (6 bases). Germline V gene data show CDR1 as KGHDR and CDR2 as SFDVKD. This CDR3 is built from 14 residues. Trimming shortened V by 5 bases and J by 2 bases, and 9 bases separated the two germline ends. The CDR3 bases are TGTGCCACCAGTGCCGTAGCGGCCTACAATGAGCAGTTCTTC. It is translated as CATSAVAAYNEQFF.

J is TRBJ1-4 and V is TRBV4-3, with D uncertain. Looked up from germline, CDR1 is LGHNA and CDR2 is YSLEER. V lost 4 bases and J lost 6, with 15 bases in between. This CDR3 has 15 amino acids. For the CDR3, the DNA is TGCGCCAGCAGCCGAGAGACAAACAATCATGAAAAACTGTTTTTT. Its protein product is CASSRETNNHEKLFF.

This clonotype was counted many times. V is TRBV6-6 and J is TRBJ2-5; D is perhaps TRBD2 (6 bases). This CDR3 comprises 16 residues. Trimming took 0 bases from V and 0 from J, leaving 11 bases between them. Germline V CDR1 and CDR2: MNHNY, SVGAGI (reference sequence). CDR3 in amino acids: CASSYSIGGYQETQYF. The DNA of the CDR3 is TGTGCCAGCAGTTACTCGATTGGGGGGTACCAAGAGACCCAGTACTTC.

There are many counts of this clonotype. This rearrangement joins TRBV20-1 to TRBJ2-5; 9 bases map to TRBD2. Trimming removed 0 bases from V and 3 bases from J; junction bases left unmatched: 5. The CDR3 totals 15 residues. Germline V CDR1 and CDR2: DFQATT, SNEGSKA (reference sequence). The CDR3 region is CSAREGAGGEETQYF. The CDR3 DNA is TGCAGTGCTAGAGAAGGGGCGGGAGGGGAAGAGACCCAGTACTTC.

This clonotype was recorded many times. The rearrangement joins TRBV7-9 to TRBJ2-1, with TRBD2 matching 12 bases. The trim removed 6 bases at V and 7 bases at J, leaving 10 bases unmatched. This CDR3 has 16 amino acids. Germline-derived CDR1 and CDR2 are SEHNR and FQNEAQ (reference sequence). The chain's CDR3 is CASSRERTSGMNEQFF. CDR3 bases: TGTGCCAGCAGTCGAGAGCGGACTAGCGGGATGAATGAGCAGTTCTTC. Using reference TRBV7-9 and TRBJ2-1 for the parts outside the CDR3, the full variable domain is DTGVSQNPRHKITKRGQNVTFRCDPISEHNRLYWYRQTLGQGPEFLTYFQNEAQLEKSRLLSDRFSAERPKGSFSTLEIQRTEQGDSAMYLCASSRERTSGMNEQFFGPGTRLTVL.

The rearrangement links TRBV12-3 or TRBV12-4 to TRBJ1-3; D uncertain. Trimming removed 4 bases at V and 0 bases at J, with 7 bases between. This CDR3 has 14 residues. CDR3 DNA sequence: TGTGCCAGCAGTTGGACCGGCTCTGGAAACACCATATATTTT. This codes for CASSWTGSGNTIYF.

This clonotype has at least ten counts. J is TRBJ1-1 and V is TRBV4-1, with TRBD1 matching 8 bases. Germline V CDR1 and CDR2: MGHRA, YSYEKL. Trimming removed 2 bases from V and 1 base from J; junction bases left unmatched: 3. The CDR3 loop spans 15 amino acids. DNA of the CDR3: TGCGCCAGCAGCCAACGCACAGGGGGGAACACTGAAGCTTTCTTT. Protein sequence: CASSQRTGGNTEAFF.

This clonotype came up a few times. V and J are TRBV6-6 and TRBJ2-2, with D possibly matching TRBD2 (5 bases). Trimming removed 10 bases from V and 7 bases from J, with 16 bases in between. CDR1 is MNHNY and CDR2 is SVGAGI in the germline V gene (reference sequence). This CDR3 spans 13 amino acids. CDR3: CATTSGNDGELFF. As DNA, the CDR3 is TGTGCCACTACCTCGGGGAACGACGGGGAGCTGTTTTTT.

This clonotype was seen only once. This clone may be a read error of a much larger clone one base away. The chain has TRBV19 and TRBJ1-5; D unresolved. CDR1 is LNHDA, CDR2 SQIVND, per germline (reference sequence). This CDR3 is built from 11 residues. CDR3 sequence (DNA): TGTGCCAGTGTACGGAAACAGCTCCAGCATTTT. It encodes CASVRKQLQHF.

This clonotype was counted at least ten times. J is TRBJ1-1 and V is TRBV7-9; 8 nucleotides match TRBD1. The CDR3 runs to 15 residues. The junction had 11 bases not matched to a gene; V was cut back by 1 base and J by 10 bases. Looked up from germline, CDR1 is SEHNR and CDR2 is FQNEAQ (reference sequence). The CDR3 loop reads CASSLGRTGILRAFF. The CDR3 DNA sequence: TGTGCCAGCAGCTTAGGACGGACAGGGATCCTGAGAGCTTTCTTT.